The 7 T cell receptor beta chains reported below all come from one sample, sequenced in a study of shared clonotypes between healthy human individuals. Some clones are missing from TCRdb's copy, which holds only in-frame ones; the method was immunoSEQ multiplex PCR. The repertoire holds about 2.4 million clones, with 80% to 95% as singletons. The sequencing input was naive CD4+ T cells from PBMCs. Subset denoted: CD45RA+ positively selected. Receptors originate from a man between 18 and 35 years old in good health. Some clones in this sample may be carry-over from other donors' samples.

The chain carries TRBV13 and TRBJ2-1; TRBD2 matches at 12 bases. This CDR3 has 17 residues. V was pared by 5 bases and J by 9 bases, with 14 bases of the junction left unmatched. In germline, CDR1 is PRHDT, CDR2 FYEKMQ (reference sequence). DNA for the CDR3: TGTGCCAGCAGCCTCCGTCGACTAGCGGGAGATTCCGTTGAGCAGTTCTTC. Its translation is CASSLRRLAGDSVEQFF.

V gene TRBV14 combines with J gene TRBJ2-1; D possibly matches TRBD1 or TRBD2 (6 bases each). This CDR3 spans 17 amino acids. V was trimmed by 4 bases and J by 1 base, leaving 17 bases between them. Per germline, CDR1 SGHDN and CDR2 FVKESK. In nucleotides, the CDR3 is TGTGCCAGCAGCCGCTTAGGGGCGGGGACATCCTACAATGAGCAGTTCTTC. It translates to CASSRLGAGTSYNEQFF.

This clone was counted between two and nine times. The rearrangement joins TRBV30 to TRBJ2-2, with 9 bases aligning to TRBD2. Trimming cost V 4 bases and J 5 bases; bases outside gene matches: 5. The CDR3 contains 14 residues. Per germline, CDR1 GTSNPN and CDR2 SVGIG (reference sequence). Here the CDR3 DNA reads TGTGCCTGGACCGGGACTAGCCTGACCGGGGAGCTGTTTTTT. Protein sequence: CAWTGTSLTGELFF.

The V call is TRBV27, the J call TRBJ2-7; D is ambiguous. From germline, CDR1 is MNHEY and CDR2 SMNVEV (reference sequence). V lost 5 bases to trimming and J lost 5 bases, with 13 bases between them. This CDR3 is 13 amino acids long. Here the CDR3 DNA reads TGTGCCAGCAGTCTCTCAGGTGTCCACGAGCAGTACTTC. Translation gives CASSLSGVHEQYF.

This clone was counted once. V is TRBV28 and J is TRBJ2-7; D possibly uses TRBD1 or TRBD2 (5 bases each). The CDR3 consists of 13 residues. Germline CDR1 reads MDHEN; CDR2 reads SYDVKM. Deletions cut 10 bases from V and 6 bases from J, with 19 bases between. As DNA, the CDR3 is TGTGCCATACCGGGACGGGATGGAGGCGAGCAGTACTTC. Its translation: CAIPGRDGGEQYF.

V gene TRBV19 combines with J gene TRBJ1-5, with D unclear. Germline loops: CDR1 LNHDA, CDR2 SQIVND (reference sequence). The ends were cut back, 3 bases at V and 3 bases at J, with 9 bases in the middle. The CDR3 is made up of 14 amino acids. For the CDR3, the DNA is TGTGCCAGTAGTATGGGGAGAGTCAATCAGCCCCAGCATTTT. Residues: CASSMGRVNQPQHF. Variable domain in full (rest from reference TRBV19 and TRBJ1-5): DGGITQSPKYLFRKEGQNVTLSCEQNLNHDAMYWYRQDPGQGLRLIYYSQIVNDFQKGDIAEGYSVSREKKESFPLTVTSAQKNPTAFYLCASSMGRVNQPQHFGDGTRLSIL.

CDR3 in amino acids: CASSWDLWTGELFF. DNA of the CDR3: TGTGCCAGCAGCTGGGACCTTTGGACCGGGGAGCTGTTTTTT. The rearrangement uses TRBV9 and TRBJ2-2; D is perhaps TRBD1 or TRBD2 (5 bases each). V was shortened by 4 bases and J by 5 bases, with 12 bases between the two germline ends. The CDR3 runs 14 residues. From germline, CDR1 is SGDLS and CDR2 YYNGEE.